The 13 T cell receptor beta chains given below trace back to one sample, sequenced in a study of blood T cell repertoires in COVID-19. Libraries were prepared by immunoSEQ multiplex PCR; TCRdb keeps only in-frame clonotypes and omits some of them. Of some 390,000 clones in the sample, around 91% were seen once. The sample taken for sequencing was peripheral blood. These TCRs come from a woman aged 40 to 50 with COVID-19, enrolled during active disease.

The chain carries TRBV9 and TRBJ2-7, with D possibly matching TRBD1 (5 bases). CDR1 is SGDLS, CDR2 YYNGEE, per germline. Trimming shortened V by 4 bases and J by 2 bases, and 13 bases separated the two germline ends. The length of the CDR3 is 14 residues. CDR3 region: CASSSFGAPYEQYF. CDR3 nucleotide sequence: TGTGCCAGCAGCAGCTTTGGGGCCCCCTACGAGCAGTACTTC.

The chain joins TRBV27 to TRBJ2-1; maybe TRBD2 (5 bases). The V end lost 5 bases, the J end lost 0 bases, and 11 bases lay between the germline ends. Germline V gives CDR1 MNHEY, CDR2 SMNVEV (reference sequence). The length of the CDR3 is 15 residues. CDR3 nucleotide sequence: TGTGCCAGCAGTCTTACTAGGGTCTCCTACAATGAGCAGTTCTTC. Its translation: CASSLTRVSYNEQFF.

This clone has a handful of counts. The J gene is TRBJ2-3, the V gene TRBV3-1 (or the pseudogene TRBV3-2), with D perhaps matching TRBD2 (6 bases). The CDR3 is 14 residues long. Between the trimmed V and J ends, which lost 7 bases and 6 bases, there was a span of 17 bases. The germline gives CDR1 LGHDT, CDR2 YNNKEL (reference sequence). DNA for the CDR3: TGTGCCAGCACCCAGACTAGGGCCTCCGATACGCAGTATTTT. It translates to CASTQTRASDTQYF.

This chain joins TRBV28 and TRBJ2-7, with D perhaps matching TRBD1 (6 bases). The germline gives CDR1 MDHEN, CDR2 SYDVKM. V was cut by 7 bases and J by 3 bases, with 13 bases left in between. CDR3 size: 13 residues. The CDR3 DNA sequence: TGTGCCAGCACTTTCCAGGGGTTCTACGAGCAGTACTTC. Translated, it gives CASTFQGFYEQYF.

This chain joins TRBV3-1 (or the pseudogene TRBV3-2) and TRBJ2-3, with 8 bases aligning to TRBD1. Germline CDR1 and CDR2: LGHDT and YNNKEL (reference sequence). The CDR3 extends over 15 amino acids. The trim removed 5 bases at V and 6 bases at J, leaving 10 bases unmatched. CDR3 loop: CASSTPGQDLDTQYF. CDR3 in DNA: TGTGCCAGCAGCACTCCGGGACAGGACCTTGATACGCAGTATTTT.

The chain recombines TRBV6-6 with TRBJ2-1; the D is unclear. Between the trimmed V and J ends, which lost 0 bases and 8 bases, there was a span of 11 bases. CDR3 size: 14 residues. The V gene's germline CDR1 is MNHNY and CDR2 SVGAGI (reference sequence). CDR3 amino acids: CASSYSRPSDEQFF. The CDR3 DNA follows: TGTGCCAGCAGTTACTCTCGTCCGTCCGATGAGCAGTTCTTC.

The chain has TRBV21-1 and TRBJ1-5; the DNA was not compared with TRBD1, the D call given in the table. TRBV21-1 represents a pseudogene. The CDR3 spans 15 residues. The CDR3 DNA reads as TGTGCCAGCAGCAAAGGGCCCCGATGCAATCAGCCCCAGCATTTT. Encoded protein: CASSKGPRCNQPQHF.

The J gene is TRBJ1-2, the V gene TRBV7-2, with unresolved D. The V end lost 1 base, the J end lost 4 bases, and 7 bases lay between the germline ends. There are 13 residues in the CDR3. Germline CDR1 and CDR2: SGHTA and FQGNSA. The CDR3 DNA reads as TGTGCCAGCAGCTTAGGACACCTCTATGGCTACACCTTC. Encoded protein: CASSLGHLYGYTF.

This clone was observed a single time. The chain uses TRBV28 and TRBJ1-5; the match to TRBD1 covers 7 bases. The V gene end was trimmed by 3 bases and the J gene end by 3 bases; junction bases not matched to a gene: 5. CDR1 MDHEN and CDR2 SYDVKM come from the germline V gene. The CDR3 extends over 15 amino acids. This chain's CDR3 is CASSLTGSPNQPQHF. CDR3 DNA: TGTGCCAGCAGTTTGACAGGGTCTCCCAATCAGCCCCAGCATTTT.

V is TRBV7-9 and J is TRBJ2-5, with 7 bases identical to TRBD1. The CDR3 runs to 17 residues. The V and J ends lost 1 base and 2 bases, in that order; junction bases with no gene match: 10. CDR1 is SEHNR, CDR2 FQNEAQ, per germline (reference sequence). CDR3 DNA sequence: TGTGCCAGCAGCTTAGAGAGGGGCAGGGGGTCACAAGAGACCCAGTACTTC. As protein: CASSLERGRGSQETQYF.

The chain couples TRBV4-1 to TRBJ1-5, with D possibly TRBD1 on 6 matching bases. CDR3 length: 13 amino acids. Germline values: CDR1 MGHRA, CDR2 YSYEKL. The ends were cut back, 3 bases at V and 5 bases at J, with 8 bases in the middle. The CDR3 DNA is TGCGCCAGCAGCCAGGACAGTTATCAGCCCCAGCATTTT. Amino acid sequence: CASSQDSYQPQHF.

The chain is built from TRBV5-1 and TRBJ2-3, with 9 nucleotides matching TRBD1. Trimming took 10 bases from V and 6 from J; bases not matched to a gene: 12. The CDR3 extends over 14 amino acids. Germline lookup yields CDR1 SGHRS and CDR2 YFSETQ. CDR3 in amino acids: CAGSPGQGRDTQYF. Written as DNA, the CDR3 is TGCGCCGGAAGTCCGGGACAGGGACGGGATACGCAGTATTTT.

J is TRBJ2-7 and V is TRBV3-1 (or the pseudogene TRBV3-2); perhaps TRBD2 as D (5 bases). Germline CDR1 reads LGHDT; CDR2 reads YNNKEL (reference sequence). The length of the CDR3 is 13 residues. V dropped 2 bases and J dropped 7 bases, with 12 bases sitting between them. The CDR3 sequence is CASSQRRVREQYF. The DNA of the CDR3 is TGTGCCAGCAGCCAAAGGCGGGTACGGGAGCAGTACTTC.